These 22 T cell receptor beta chains came from one sample sequenced in a study of beta chain features in type 1 diabetes. Every isolated RNA sample was fully reverse transcribed, so sequencing captured expressed TCRB transcripts. Only in-frame clones appear in the TCRdb table, and some are missing; sequencing was by immunoSEQ multiplex PCR. This table holds hundreds of thousands of clones, 14% found once. Input material: central memory CD4+ T cells from blood. The receptor source for this set is a man under 40 in good health.

The count of this clone is one. A read error is possible here, since a much larger clone lies one base away. The gene calls are TRBV7-2 and TRBJ2-5, with 7 bases matching TRBD1. Per the germline V gene, CDR1 is SGHTA and CDR2 is FQGNSA. The CDR3 covers 14 residues. After removal of 5 bases from V and 1 base from J, the junction contained 4 bases not matched to a gene. The DNA of the CDR3 is TGTGCCAGCAGCGCCGGGACAGTCCAAGAGACCCAGTACTTC. It codes for CASSAGTVQETQYF.

This chain connects TRBV5-1 to TRBJ1-4; 8 bases line up with TRBD1. Germline loops: CDR1 SGHRS, CDR2 YFSETQ. The ends lost 4 bases at V and 8 bases at J; junction bases unmatched: 7. This CDR3 is 14 amino acids long. The chain's CDR3 is CASSPGQEEEKLFF. CDR3 sequence (DNA): TGCGCCAGCAGCCCGGGACAGGAAGAAGAAAAACTGTTTTTT.

The chain combines TRBV4-2 with TRBJ1-1; D gene ambiguous. CDR1 is LGHNA and CDR2 is YNFKEQ in the germline V gene. CDR3 size: 12 residues. V lost 6 bases to trimming and J lost 0 bases, with 5 bases between them. The DNA for the CDR3 is TGTGCCAGCAGTCGGCTGAACACTGAAGCTTTCTTT. Translation: CASSRLNTEAFF.

The chain is built from TRBV5-1 and TRBJ2-7; 7 bases align to TRBD1. V gave up 2 bases and J gave up 3 bases; unmatched junction bases: 5. Germline V lookup: CDR1 SGHRS, CDR2 YFSETQ. CDR3 length: 14 amino acids. In DNA, the CDR3 is TGCGCCAGCAGCTTCTATCCAGGGGGCTACGAGCAGTACTTC. Amino acid sequence: CASSFYPGGYEQYF. Full variable domain (rest looked up from reference TRBV5-1 and TRBJ2-7): KAGVTQTPRYLIKTRGQQVTLSCSPISGHRSVSWYQQTPGQGLQFLFEYFSETQRNKGNFPGRFSGRQFSNSRSEMNVSTLELGDSALYLCASSFYPGGYEQYFGPGTRLTVT.

The chain links TRBV29-1 to TRBJ2-6, with D possibly TRBD2 on 6 matching bases. Germline V gene lookup returns CDR1 SQVTM and CDR2 ANQGSEA. This CDR3 contains 13 residues. V was shortened by 5 bases and J by 1 base, with 6 bases between the two germline ends. CDR3 protein: CSVRESGANVLTF. The CDR3 nucleotides are TGCAGCGTTCGGGAGTCTGGGGCCAACGTCCTGACTTTC.

The chain is built from TRBV6-5 and TRBJ2-3; 8 bases map to TRBD2. Germline CDR1 and CDR2: MNHEY and SVGAGI. Trimming at V came to 2 bases and at J to 3 bases, leaving 4 bases not matched to a gene. CDR3 length: 15 amino acids. The CDR3 DNA follows: TGTGCCAGCAGTTACACGGGGGGGAGGACAGATACGCAGTATTTT. Protein product: CASSYTGGRTDTQYF.

The V gene is TRBV5-4, the J gene TRBJ1-2; 8 bases line up with TRBD1. This CDR3 contains 14 residues. Germline V gene data show CDR1 as SGHNT and CDR2 as YYREEE (reference sequence). After removal of 3 bases from V and 3 bases from J, the junction contained 4 bases not matched to a gene. This CDR3 reads CASSSGQEHYGYTF. Written as DNA, the CDR3 is TGTGCCAGCAGCTCGGGACAGGAGCACTATGGCTACACCTTC.

The chain recombines TRBV4-3 with TRBJ2-7; D possibly corresponds to TRBD1 (5 bases). CDR1 is LGHNA, CDR2 YSLEER, per germline. This CDR3 has 14 amino acids. The V gene lost 4 bases and the J gene lost 0 bases, with 10 bases spanning the gap. The CDR3 loop reads CASSPRQYSYEQYF. In DNA form, the CDR3 reads TGCGCCAGCAGCCCCAGACAGTACTCCTACGAGCAGTACTTC.

This rearrangement joins TRBV29-1 to TRBJ1-4; 9 positions match TRBD1. V lost 3 bases, J lost 5 bases, and 10 bases stayed unmatched. The CDR3 has 16 amino acids. Looked up from germline, CDR1 is SQVTM and CDR2 is ANQGSEA. In nucleotides, the CDR3 is TGCAGCGTTGACATAGGACAGGGGTTCGGGAATGAAAAACTGTTTTTT. This encodes CSVDIGQGFGNEKLFF.

The chain combines TRBV7-6 with TRBJ2-3; 7 bases fit TRBD2. Germline V gene lookup returns CDR1 SGHVS and CDR2 FNYEAQ. With 1 base clipped from V and 0 bases from J, the junction kept 13 bases outside the gene matches. The CDR3 runs to 19 residues. CDR3 sequence (DNA): TGTGCCAGCAGCTTAGTGATGTCGGCTAGCGGTGCTAGCACAGATACGCAGTATTTT. It translates to CASSLVMSASGASTDTQYF.

This clone was counted at least ten times. The chain links TRBV5-1 to TRBJ2-1; D gene ambiguous. V gave up 0 bases and J gave up 9 bases, with 4 bases separating them. This CDR3 is 11 amino acids long. Germline assignment: CDR1 SGHRS and CDR2 YFSETQ. For the CDR3, the DNA is TGCGCCAGCAGCTTGGAAACTGAGCAGTTCTTC. Translation gives CASSLETEQFF.

This clone was counted many times. The V call is TRBV5-4, the J call TRBJ2-3; D is perhaps TRBD1 or TRBD2 (5 bases each). The V gene's germline CDR1 is SGHNT and CDR2 YYREEE (reference sequence). V was trimmed by 4 bases and J by 0 bases, leaving 15 bases between them. The CDR3 contains 16 residues. The CDR3 sequence: CASSGGVAPSTDTQYF. The DNA of the CDR3 is TGTGCCAGCAGCGGGGGTGTAGCGCCAAGCACAGATACGCAGTATTTT.

The gene calls are TRBV6-6 and TRBJ2-3; TRBD2 matches 7 bases. With V trimmed by 11 bases and J by 6 bases, 17 bases remained unmatched. There are 15 residues in the CDR3. CDR1 is MNHNY, CDR2 SVGAGI, per germline (reference sequence). The CDR3 sequence: CALTPGRQRTDTQYF. The CDR3 DNA sequence: TGTGCCCTCACCCCCGGGAGGCAGCGTACCGATACGCAGTATTTT.

This clone was seen only a few times. The chain couples TRBV18 to TRBJ1-2; D uncertain. CDR3 length equals 13 residues. Trimming shortened V by 3 bases and J by 4 bases, and 9 bases separated the two germline ends. Per the germline V gene, CDR1 is KGHSH and CDR2 is LQKENI. In nucleotides, the CDR3 is TGTGCCAGCTCACCGACTCAGCTCTATGGCTACACCTTC. Protein product: CASSPTQLYGYTF.

This clone showed up many times. The chain has TRBV7-8 and TRBJ2-5; no definite D call. The CDR3 covers 10 residues. The V gene lost 4 bases and the J gene lost 5 bases, with 2 bases spanning the gap. Germline lookup yields CDR1 SGHVS and CDR2 FQNEAQ. As DNA, the CDR3 is TGTGCCAGCAGCTGGGAGACCCAGTACTTC. Encoded protein: CASSWETQYF.

This clone was detected ten times or more. The chain couples TRBV21-1 to TRBJ1-6; the D call of TRBD1 is as the table states it, not checked on the DNA. TRBV21-1 is recorded as a pseudogene. The CDR3 is 15 amino acids. The CDR3 region has the DNA TGTGCCAGCAGCAAAGCGACAGGTCGGCGCTCACCCCTCCACTTT. As protein: CASSKATGRRSPLHF.

This clone was observed a single time. This sequence is one base from a far larger clone and is likely a read error. The same CDR3 is also encoded by other DNA sequences in this sample. The V gene is TRBV23-1, the J gene TRBJ2-1; D unresolved. TRBV23-1 is marked as an open reading frame, function uncertain. The CDR3 contains 20 residues. V dropped 0 bases and J dropped 2 bases, with 23 bases sitting between them. The CDR3 sequence is CASSQSPASGFSNAYNEQFF. The CDR3 DNA sequence: TGCGCCAGCAGTCAATCGCCCGCGTCGGGTTTTAGCAATGCCTACAATGAGCAGTTCTTC.

The rearrangement uses TRBV5-1 and TRBJ2-3, with a tentative D call TRBD2 (5 bases). This CDR3 has 13 residues. Germline V gives CDR1 SGHRS, CDR2 YFSETQ. Trimming shortened V by 3 bases and J by 5 bases, and 10 bases separated the two germline ends. The CDR3 sequence: CASSSGTLDTQYF. The CDR3 DNA is TGCGCCAGCAGCTCGGGAACCTTAGATACGCAGTATTTT.

The V and J genes are TRBV5-4 and TRBJ2-2; no clear D gene. Looked up from germline, CDR1 is SGHNT and CDR2 is YYREEE (reference sequence). This CDR3 has 17 amino acids. Trimming took off 4 bases at V and 0 bases at J, with 16 bases between the two ends. The CDR3 DNA sequence: TGTGCCAGCAGCCAAGACTTGGACCGGACGAACACCGGGGAGCTGTTTTTT. This codes for CASSQDLDRTNTGELFF. The variable domain in full, completed from reference TRBV5-4 and TRBJ2-2, reads ETGVTQSPTHLIKTRGQQVTLRCSSQSGHNTVSWYQQALGQGPQFIFQYYREEENGRGNFPPRFSGLQFPNYSSELNVNALELDDSALYLCASSQDLDRTNTGELFFGEGSRLTVL.

Only a few counts were recorded for this clone. J is TRBJ1-4 and V is TRBV2; D call uncertain. CDR1 is SNHLY and CDR2 is FYNNEI in the germline V gene. The CDR3 is 15 residues long. V was shortened by 2 bases and J by 7 bases, with 14 bases between the two germline ends. In DNA form, the CDR3 reads TGTGCCAGCAGTGAATTAGGAGGGATTGGTGAAAAACTGTTTTTT. Protein: CASSELGGIGEKLFF.

This clone appeared a few times. CDR3 DNA: TGTGCCAGCAGCTTGTTGGGACAAAGGGATACGCAGTATTTT. This gives the protein CASSLLGQRDTQYF. V and J are TRBV11-2 and TRBJ2-3; D possibly corresponds to TRBD1 (6 bases). CDR1 is SGHAT and CDR2 is FQNNGV in the germline V gene. V was pared by 3 bases and J by 6 bases, with 13 bases between. CDR3 length: 14 residues.

This clone has more than one count but fewer than ten. The J gene is TRBJ1-4, the V gene TRBV5-1; the D is unclear. Trimming cost V 1 base and J 8 bases, with 12 bases left between them. The CDR3 extends over 14 amino acids. The germline V gene encodes CDR1 SGHRS and CDR2 YFSETQ. The CDR3 reads CASSLQSVGEKLFF. CDR3 in DNA: TGCGCCAGCAGCTTGCAAAGTGTGGGAGAAAAACTGTTTTTT.